This is a list of T cell receptor beta chains from one sample in a study of blood T cells in healthy people across ages. TCRdb passed the 5' RACE reads through MiXCR, listing each CDR3 protein once. The sample shows 650,000 to 700,000 distinct CDR3 sequences, about 51% of them seen only once. Material for sequencing was blood. These receptors were collected from a woman older than 75 in good health. Both conserved end residues are part of each CDR3. A D gene is named only where the DNA matches it firmly. A row's size may be missing; if present it is once, few, many or a size class.

abundance: many
len: 13
d_gene: NA
v_gene: TRBV6-5
j_gene: TRBJ2-6
CDR3nt: TGTGCCAGCAGTTCTCCTGGGGCCAACGTCCTGACTTTC
CDR3aa: CASSSPGANVLTF

abundance: NA
len: 13
d_gene: NA
v_gene: TRBV20-1
j_gene: TRBJ2-7
CDR3nt: TGCAGTGCCAGGGGCTCTGTCTCCTACGAGCAGTACTTC
CDR3aa: CSARGSVSYEQYF

abundance: NA
len: 15
d_gene: NA
v_gene: TRBV25-1
j_gene: TRBJ2-6
CDR3nt: TGTGCCAGCACTGCGGGGCCCTCTGGGGCCAACGTCCTGACTTTC
CDR3aa: CASTAGPSGANVLTF

abundance: NA
len: 15
d_gene: NA
v_gene: TRBV2
j_gene: TRBJ2-3
CDR3nt: TGTGCCAGCAGTGGTAGCGGTCTCCCGACAGATACGCAGTATTTT
CDR3aa: CASSGSGLPTDTQYF

abundance: NA
len: 13
d_gene: NA
v_gene: TRBV7-2
j_gene: TRBJ2-7
CDR3nt: TGTGCCAGCAGCCCTTCCAGGGTAATCGAGCAGTACTTC
CDR3aa: CASSPSRVIEQYF

abundance: many
len: 15
d_gene: NA
v_gene: TRBV5-1
j_gene: TRBJ2-1
CDR3nt: TGCGCCAGCAGCTGGGACGGGGGTACGGGTAATGAGCAGTTCTTC
CDR3aa: CASSWDGGTGNEQFF

abundance: many
len: 14
d_gene: NA
v_gene: TRBV7-9
j_gene: TRBJ2-1
CDR3nt: TGTGCCAGCAGCTTAGACGGGACCTGGAATGAGCAGTTCTTC
CDR3aa: CASSLDGTWNEQFF

abundance: NA
len: 15
d_gene: TRBD2
v_gene: TRBV20-1
j_gene: TRBJ2-1
CDR3nt: TGCAGTGCTAGGAATATAGCGGGGGGGCGAAATGAGCAGTTCTTC
CDR3aa: CSARNIAGGRNEQFF

abundance: NA
len: 14
d_gene: NA
v_gene: TRBV3-1
j_gene: TRBJ1-1
CDR3nt: TGTGCCAGCAGCCAAGAGATCAGGGGCACTGAAGCTTTCTTT
CDR3aa: CASSQEIRGTEAFF

abundance: NA
len: 15
d_gene: TRBD2
v_gene: TRBV7-2
j_gene: TRBJ2-1
CDR3nt: TGTGCCAGCAGCTTAAATCGAGCGGGAGGATCTGTACAGTTCTTC
CDR3aa: CASSLNRAGGSVQFF

abundance: few
len: 17
d_gene: TRBD2
v_gene: TRBV7-3
j_gene: TRBJ2-1
CDR3nt: TGTGCCAGCAGCTCCGGACTAGCGGCAAGCTCCTACAATGAGCAGTTCTTC
CDR3aa: CASSSGLAASSYNEQFF

abundance: NA
len: 13
d_gene: NA
v_gene: TRBV6-1
j_gene: TRBJ1-4
CDR3nt: TGTGCCAGCAGTGGGGGCATCGACGAAAAACTGTTTTTT
CDR3aa: CASSGGIDEKLFF

abundance: NA
len: 15
d_gene: NA
v_gene: TRBV20-1
j_gene: TRBJ1-4
CDR3nt: TGCAGTGCTAGAGATCAGGAGGTCAGCGATGAAAAACTGTTTTTT
CDR3aa: CSARDQEVSDEKLFF

abundance: NA
len: 13
d_gene: NA
v_gene: TRBV21-1
j_gene: TRBJ2-7
CDR3nt: TGTGCCAGCAGCGGGGGGGTCCCCCACGAGCAGTACTTC
CDR3aa: CASSGGVPHEQYF

abundance: NA
len: 16
d_gene: NA
v_gene: TRBV11-1
j_gene: TRBJ2-7
CDR3nt: TGTGCCAGCAGCTGGCTTGGCGGTGTTCGCTCCTACGAGCAGTACTTC
CDR3aa: CASSWLGGVRSYEQYF

abundance: once
len: 12
d_gene: TRBD1
v_gene: TRBV29-1
j_gene: TRBJ2-7
CDR3nt: TGCAGCGTTGGGGACAGAGGGTACGAGCAGTACTTC
CDR3aa: CSVGDRGYEQYF

abundance: NA
len: 13
d_gene: NA
v_gene: TRBV18
j_gene: TRBJ2-7
CDR3nt: TGTGCCAGCTCACCCAACCGCGGGACAGAGCAGTACTTC
CDR3aa: CASSPNRGTEQYF

abundance: many
len: 16
d_gene: NA
v_gene: TRBV12-3/TRBV12-4
j_gene: TRBJ2-3
CDR3nt: TGTGCCAGCAGTCGGGGACACCGGATAAATGCAGATACGCAGTATTTT
CDR3aa: CASSRGHRINADTQYF

abundance: many
len: 14
d_gene: TRBD2
v_gene: TRBV27
j_gene: TRBJ2-1
CDR3nt: TGTGCCAGCAGTCCGGGACTAGGGGAGCGGGAGCAGTTCTTC
CDR3aa: CASSPGLGEREQFF

abundance: NA
len: 16
d_gene: NA
v_gene: TRBV3-1
j_gene: TRBJ2-3
CDR3nt: TGTGCCAGCAGCCAAGACGACCTCCTTAGGCCAGATACGCAGTATTTT
CDR3aa: CASSQDDLLRPDTQYF

abundance: NA
len: 15
d_gene: NA
v_gene: TRBV3-1
j_gene: TRBJ2-2
CDR3nt: TGTGCCAGCAGCCAATTCCCGGTTGCCACCGGGGAGCTGTTTTTT
CDR3aa: CASSQFPVATGELFF

abundance: NA
len: 13
d_gene: NA
v_gene: TRBV6-5
j_gene: TRBJ2-3
CDR3nt: TGTGCCAGCGCTTGTGGATTCACAGATACGCAGTATTTT
CDR3aa: CASACGFTDTQYF

abundance: NA
len: 12
d_gene: NA
v_gene: TRBV12-3/TRBV12-4
j_gene: TRBJ2-7
CDR3nt: TGTGCCAGCAGTCTAAGCATGGGCGAGCAGTACTTC
CDR3aa: CASSLSMGEQYF

abundance: once
len: 14
d_gene: NA
v_gene: TRBV7-2
j_gene: TRBJ1-2
CDR3nt: TGTGCCAGCAGCTCCGGTCAGTCGGGCTATGGCTACACCTTC
CDR3aa: CASSSGQSGYGYTF